There are many counts of the clone carrying this TCR beta chain. The antigen remains unidentified. The data derive from a study of HIV-infected patients and healthy controls. Reverse transcription used 450 to 650 ng RNA and constant-region primers for alpha and beta. Separate chain-specific third strand synthesis with multiplexing indices produced the alpha and beta libraries. All rearrangements within a chain used one primer pair; cDNA molecules carried barcodes. TCRdb fed the 5' RACE reads into MiXCR, producing one record per CDR3 protein. The profile shows around 5,800 distinct CDR3 sequences, approximately 22% of them singletons. No cell fractionation was done, so the repertoire covers all unsorted peripheral blood T cells. The CDR3 length is 13 residues. The germline CDR1 and CDR2 sequences are SGHRS and YFSETQ. Unmatched junction bases numbered 2, after V lost 4 bases and J lost 5 bases. Study results and caveats: HIV-infected patients and controls differed significantly in mean usage of eight alpha and eight beta V genes.

This receptor was identified in an adult with HIV infection. The chain joins TRBV5-1 to TRBJ1-5; TRBD1 aligns across 8 bases. Sequences were derived from blood, sampled before antiretroviral therapy. Here the CDR3 DNA reads TGCGCCAGCAGCACGGACAGGGATCAGCCCCAGCATTTT. Translating it yields CASSTDRDQPQHF.